A single T cell receptor beta chain is shown here with its context. These data belong to a study of blood T cell repertoires in COVID-19. Study-wide context: Samples came from the United States, Italy and Spain, spanning acute and convalescent COVID-19. From T cells, B-cell-depleted T cells, or PBMCs came the material, which was cDNA or gDNA.

Seattle cases were enrolled at active infection and followed longitudinally. The CDR3 is 13 amino acids. V was clipped by 5 bases and J by 11 bases, with 18 bases between them. Germline V gene data show CDR1 as SGHAT and CDR2 as FQNNGV. Per the original data handling: Estimates of nucleated cell counts were drawn from the amplification of reference gene primers. Measured with immunoSEQ multiplex PCR; TCRdb has only the in-frame clones, and not every one. The V and J calls and clone size come from that table; D and trimming were worked out from the DNA. The table shows under 300,000 clones, with around 90% occurring only once.

The sequence derives from a woman in her sixties or seventies with COVID-19, enrolled during active disease. The chain recombines TRBV11-2 with TRBJ1-1, with D perhaps TRBD1 (6 bases). The sequencing sample was made of peripheral blood. CDR3 DNA sequence: TGTGCCAGCAGCCAAGCAGGGGCCCGCCGGGCTTTCTTT. Translation gives CASSQAGARRAFF.